A single sample gave rise to the 5 T cell receptor beta chains below, sequenced in a study of blood T cell repertoires in COVID-19. The data were produced by immunoSEQ multiplex PCR, yet TCRdb's version contains in-frame clones alone and is incomplete. Found here are 150,000 or so clones, about four fifths of them singletons; the top ten hold roughly an eighth. The sequencing input was peripheral blood. These receptors were taken from a man younger than 35 with active or convalescent COVID-19.

This clone appeared many times. This chain links TRBV5-4 with TRBJ2-2, with TRBD2 identical over 12 bases. CDR1 and CDR2 from the germline V gene are SGHNT and YYREEE (reference sequence). The V segment lost 0 bases and the J segment 2 bases; nucleotides outside the gene matches: 5. The CDR3 is 18 residues long. The CDR3 is CASSLGLAGDLNTGELFF. CDR3 sequence (DNA): TGTGCCAGCAGCTTGGGACTAGCGGGGGACCTAAACACCGGGGAGCTGTTTTTT.

V usage is TRBV5-4 and J usage is TRBJ2-1, with TRBD2 identical over 13 bases. The J segment lost 10 bases and the V segment lost 5 bases, leaving 6 bases of the junction unmatched. CDR1 and CDR2 from the germline V gene are SGHNT and YYREEE (reference sequence). The CDR3 sequence is 14 residues long. CDR3 in amino acids: CASSHGLAGEEQFF. For the CDR3, the DNA is TGTGCCAGCAGTCACGGACTAGCGGGGGAGGAGCAGTTCTTC.

The chain has TRBV3-1 (or the pseudogene TRBV3-2) and TRBJ2-2; 10 nucleotides align to TRBD2. Germline CDR1 is LGHDT and CDR2 is YNNKEL (reference sequence). V dropped 0 bases and J dropped 5; count of bases not matched to a gene: 0. The CDR3 sequence is 15 residues long. DNA for the CDR3: TGTGCCAGCAGCCAAGAACTAGCGGGAACCGGGGAGCTGTTTTTT. Protein: CASSQELAGTGELFF.

This chain uses TRBV10-2 with TRBJ2-1; weak D call: TRBD1 (6 bases). The germline V gene encodes CDR1 WSHSY and CDR2 SAAADI. The CDR3 contains 13 residues. V lost 6 bases and J 10 bases, leaving 16 bases between the germline ends. The CDR3 DNA sequence: TGCGCCAGCAGAGAAACGACAGGCTTCGAGCAGTTCTTC. This encodes CASRETTGFEQFF.

This chain uses TRBV19 with TRBJ1-2; 8 bases are a match to TRBD1. The CDR3 runs 13 residues. Germline CDR1 reads LNHDA; CDR2 reads SQIVND (reference sequence). With 8 bases clipped from V and 7 bases from J, the junction kept 9 bases outside the gene matches. The CDR3 spells CASEGQGWGGYTF. In DNA form, the CDR3 reads TGTGCCAGTGAAGGACAGGGCTGGGGTGGCTACACCTTC. Complete variable domain (other parts from reference TRBV19 and TRBJ1-2): DGGITQSPKYLFRKEGQNVTLSCEQNLNHDAMYWYRQDPGQGLRLIYYSQIVNDFQKGDIAEGYSVSREKKESFPLTVTSAQKNPTAFYLCASEGQGWGGYTFGSGTRLTVV.